What follows are 12 T cell receptor beta chains derived from one specimen sequenced in a study of cytotoxic CD8 clonotypes in ibrutinib-treated CLL. Sequenced by immunoSEQ multiplex PCR; TCRdb stores in-frame clones only, minus some. The sample holds some 24,000 clones; around four fifths are singletons and the top ten take 7% to 9.5%. The sequenced sample was PBMCs, obtained before ibrutinib treatment. These receptors were taken from a human donor with chronic lymphocytic leukemia.

The sample holds one count of this clone. This chain links TRBV6-6 with TRBJ2-1; 7 positions agree with TRBD1. Germline loops: CDR1 MNHNY, CDR2 SVGAGI (reference sequence). V lost 6 bases, J lost 2 bases, and 10 bases stayed unmatched. The CDR3 spans 16 residues. As DNA, the CDR3 is TGTGCCAGCAGCAACAGGGGAATACCCGCCTACAATGAGCAGTTCTTC. As protein: CASSNRGIPAYNEQFF.

This clone was counted once. The chain links TRBV9 to TRBJ1-1, with TRBD1 matching over 7 bases. After removal of 5 bases from V and 6 bases from J, the junction contained 22 bases not matched to a gene. The germline gives CDR1 SGDLS, CDR2 YYNGEE. This CDR3 comprises 18 residues. The CDR3 sequence: CASRATIGQAGGEAEAFF. CDR3 in DNA: TGTGCCAGCAGGGCGACGATAGGACAGGCGGGAGGAGAAGCTGAAGCTTTCTTT.

This clone was observed a few times. V is TRBV7-8 and J is TRBJ2-3; 8 nucleotides match TRBD1. The germline V gene encodes CDR1 SGHVS and CDR2 FQNEAQ. V lost 5 bases to trimming and J lost 4 bases; unmatched junction nucleotides: 8. The CDR3 is made up of 15 amino acids. CDR3 residues: CASSQRPDRADTQYF. The CDR3 DNA reads TGTGCCAGCAGCCAACGCCCGGACAGGGCAGATACGCAGTATTTT.

The chain combines TRBV6-5 with TRBJ1-2, with no clear D. V was clipped by 4 bases and J by 7 bases, with 7 bases between them. This CDR3 is built from 11 residues. CDR1 MNHEY and CDR2 SVGAGI come from the germline V gene. The CDR3 DNA sequence: TGTGCCAGCAGTTTTGCAGGTGGCTACACCTTC. Residues: CASSFAGGYTF.

The rearrangement joins TRBV9 to TRBJ1-1; tentative D call: TRBD1 (5 bases). Germline-derived CDR1 and CDR2 are SGDLS and YYNGEE. V was pared by 0 bases and J by 4 bases, with 7 bases between. The CDR3 loop spans 13 amino acids. CDR3 residues: CASSVVDSTEAFF. The CDR3 DNA follows: TGTGCCAGCAGCGTAGTAGACAGCACTGAAGCTTTCTTT.

The chain recombines TRBV6-5 with TRBJ2-2; 7 bases align to TRBD2. Per the germline V gene, CDR1 is MNHEY and CDR2 is SVGAGI. The CDR3 loop spans 16 amino acids. J was trimmed by 1 base and V by 2 bases; bases with no gene match: 4. CDR3 loop: CASSYRASGNTGELFF. For the CDR3, the DNA is TGTGCCAGCAGTTACCGGGCTAGCGGGAACACCGGGGAGCTGTTTTTT.

The chain joins TRBV10-3 to TRBJ1-2, with D possibly being TRBD1 (5 bases). The length of the CDR3 is 12 residues. In germline, CDR1 is ENHRY, CDR2 SYGVKD. The ends were cut back, 4 bases at V and 7 bases at J, with 10 bases in the middle. The CDR3 region has the DNA TGTGCCATCAGTGGCGGGGGAGCTGGCTACACCTTC. It codes for CAISGGGAGYTF.

V usage is TRBV28 and J usage is TRBJ2-3; tentative D call: TRBD1 (5 bases). The CDR3 is 15 amino acids. From germline, CDR1 is MDHEN and CDR2 SYDVKM. With 7 bases removed from V and 0 bases from J, the gap between germline ends came to 14 bases. DNA for the CDR3: TGTGCCAGCATTGCGACAGAAACTAGCACAGATACGCAGTATTTT. Its translation: CASIATETSTDTQYF. Together with reference TRBV28 and TRBJ2-3, the CDR3 gives the full variable domain: DVKVTQSSRYLVKRTGEKVFLECVQDMDHENMFWYRQDPGLGLRLIYFSYDVKMKEKGDIPEGYSVSREKKERFSLILESASTNQTSMYLCASIATETSTDTQYFGPGTRLTVL.

The chain joins TRBV19 to TRBJ1-1; D remains ambiguous. The length of the CDR3 is 14 residues. Per the germline V gene, CDR1 is LNHDA and CDR2 is SQIVND (reference sequence). Trimming removed 0 bases at V and 5 bases at J, with 10 bases between. Written as DNA, the CDR3 is TGTGCCAGTAGTATAGAGCCGGGAGGAACTGAAGCTTTCTTT. The encoded protein is CASSIEPGGTEAFF.

The chain employs TRBV9 and TRBJ1-2; D unclear. Looked up from germline, CDR1 is SGDLS and CDR2 is YYNGEE. Trimming pared 2 bases from V and 9 bases from J, leaving 8 bases between. The CDR3 loop spans 11 amino acids. CDR3 amino acids: CASSVQTSYTF. CDR3 nucleotides: TGTGCCAGCAGCGTCCAGACGAGCTACACCTTC.

This clone is a singleton in its sample. This chain joins TRBV11-2 and TRBJ1-2; D call uncertain. This CDR3 is 14 amino acids long. V lost 1 base to trimming and J lost 4 bases, with 10 bases between them. The germline gives CDR1 SGHAT, CDR2 FQNNGV. The DNA for the CDR3 is TGTGCCAGCAGCTTAGTTGGTGGCGTCTATGGCTACACCTTC. Its translation: CASSLVGGVYGYTF.

The chain is built from TRBV6-5 and TRBJ2-2; the match to TRBD1 covers 7 bases. This CDR3 has 15 amino acids. The J segment lost 6 bases and the V segment lost 4 bases, leaving 8 bases of the junction unmatched. CDR1 and CDR2 (germline): MNHEY, SVGAGI. CDR3 amino acids: CASSWGTAMAGELFF. The CDR3 coding sequence is TGTGCCAGCAGTTGGGGGACAGCTATGGCCGGGGAGCTGTTTTTT.